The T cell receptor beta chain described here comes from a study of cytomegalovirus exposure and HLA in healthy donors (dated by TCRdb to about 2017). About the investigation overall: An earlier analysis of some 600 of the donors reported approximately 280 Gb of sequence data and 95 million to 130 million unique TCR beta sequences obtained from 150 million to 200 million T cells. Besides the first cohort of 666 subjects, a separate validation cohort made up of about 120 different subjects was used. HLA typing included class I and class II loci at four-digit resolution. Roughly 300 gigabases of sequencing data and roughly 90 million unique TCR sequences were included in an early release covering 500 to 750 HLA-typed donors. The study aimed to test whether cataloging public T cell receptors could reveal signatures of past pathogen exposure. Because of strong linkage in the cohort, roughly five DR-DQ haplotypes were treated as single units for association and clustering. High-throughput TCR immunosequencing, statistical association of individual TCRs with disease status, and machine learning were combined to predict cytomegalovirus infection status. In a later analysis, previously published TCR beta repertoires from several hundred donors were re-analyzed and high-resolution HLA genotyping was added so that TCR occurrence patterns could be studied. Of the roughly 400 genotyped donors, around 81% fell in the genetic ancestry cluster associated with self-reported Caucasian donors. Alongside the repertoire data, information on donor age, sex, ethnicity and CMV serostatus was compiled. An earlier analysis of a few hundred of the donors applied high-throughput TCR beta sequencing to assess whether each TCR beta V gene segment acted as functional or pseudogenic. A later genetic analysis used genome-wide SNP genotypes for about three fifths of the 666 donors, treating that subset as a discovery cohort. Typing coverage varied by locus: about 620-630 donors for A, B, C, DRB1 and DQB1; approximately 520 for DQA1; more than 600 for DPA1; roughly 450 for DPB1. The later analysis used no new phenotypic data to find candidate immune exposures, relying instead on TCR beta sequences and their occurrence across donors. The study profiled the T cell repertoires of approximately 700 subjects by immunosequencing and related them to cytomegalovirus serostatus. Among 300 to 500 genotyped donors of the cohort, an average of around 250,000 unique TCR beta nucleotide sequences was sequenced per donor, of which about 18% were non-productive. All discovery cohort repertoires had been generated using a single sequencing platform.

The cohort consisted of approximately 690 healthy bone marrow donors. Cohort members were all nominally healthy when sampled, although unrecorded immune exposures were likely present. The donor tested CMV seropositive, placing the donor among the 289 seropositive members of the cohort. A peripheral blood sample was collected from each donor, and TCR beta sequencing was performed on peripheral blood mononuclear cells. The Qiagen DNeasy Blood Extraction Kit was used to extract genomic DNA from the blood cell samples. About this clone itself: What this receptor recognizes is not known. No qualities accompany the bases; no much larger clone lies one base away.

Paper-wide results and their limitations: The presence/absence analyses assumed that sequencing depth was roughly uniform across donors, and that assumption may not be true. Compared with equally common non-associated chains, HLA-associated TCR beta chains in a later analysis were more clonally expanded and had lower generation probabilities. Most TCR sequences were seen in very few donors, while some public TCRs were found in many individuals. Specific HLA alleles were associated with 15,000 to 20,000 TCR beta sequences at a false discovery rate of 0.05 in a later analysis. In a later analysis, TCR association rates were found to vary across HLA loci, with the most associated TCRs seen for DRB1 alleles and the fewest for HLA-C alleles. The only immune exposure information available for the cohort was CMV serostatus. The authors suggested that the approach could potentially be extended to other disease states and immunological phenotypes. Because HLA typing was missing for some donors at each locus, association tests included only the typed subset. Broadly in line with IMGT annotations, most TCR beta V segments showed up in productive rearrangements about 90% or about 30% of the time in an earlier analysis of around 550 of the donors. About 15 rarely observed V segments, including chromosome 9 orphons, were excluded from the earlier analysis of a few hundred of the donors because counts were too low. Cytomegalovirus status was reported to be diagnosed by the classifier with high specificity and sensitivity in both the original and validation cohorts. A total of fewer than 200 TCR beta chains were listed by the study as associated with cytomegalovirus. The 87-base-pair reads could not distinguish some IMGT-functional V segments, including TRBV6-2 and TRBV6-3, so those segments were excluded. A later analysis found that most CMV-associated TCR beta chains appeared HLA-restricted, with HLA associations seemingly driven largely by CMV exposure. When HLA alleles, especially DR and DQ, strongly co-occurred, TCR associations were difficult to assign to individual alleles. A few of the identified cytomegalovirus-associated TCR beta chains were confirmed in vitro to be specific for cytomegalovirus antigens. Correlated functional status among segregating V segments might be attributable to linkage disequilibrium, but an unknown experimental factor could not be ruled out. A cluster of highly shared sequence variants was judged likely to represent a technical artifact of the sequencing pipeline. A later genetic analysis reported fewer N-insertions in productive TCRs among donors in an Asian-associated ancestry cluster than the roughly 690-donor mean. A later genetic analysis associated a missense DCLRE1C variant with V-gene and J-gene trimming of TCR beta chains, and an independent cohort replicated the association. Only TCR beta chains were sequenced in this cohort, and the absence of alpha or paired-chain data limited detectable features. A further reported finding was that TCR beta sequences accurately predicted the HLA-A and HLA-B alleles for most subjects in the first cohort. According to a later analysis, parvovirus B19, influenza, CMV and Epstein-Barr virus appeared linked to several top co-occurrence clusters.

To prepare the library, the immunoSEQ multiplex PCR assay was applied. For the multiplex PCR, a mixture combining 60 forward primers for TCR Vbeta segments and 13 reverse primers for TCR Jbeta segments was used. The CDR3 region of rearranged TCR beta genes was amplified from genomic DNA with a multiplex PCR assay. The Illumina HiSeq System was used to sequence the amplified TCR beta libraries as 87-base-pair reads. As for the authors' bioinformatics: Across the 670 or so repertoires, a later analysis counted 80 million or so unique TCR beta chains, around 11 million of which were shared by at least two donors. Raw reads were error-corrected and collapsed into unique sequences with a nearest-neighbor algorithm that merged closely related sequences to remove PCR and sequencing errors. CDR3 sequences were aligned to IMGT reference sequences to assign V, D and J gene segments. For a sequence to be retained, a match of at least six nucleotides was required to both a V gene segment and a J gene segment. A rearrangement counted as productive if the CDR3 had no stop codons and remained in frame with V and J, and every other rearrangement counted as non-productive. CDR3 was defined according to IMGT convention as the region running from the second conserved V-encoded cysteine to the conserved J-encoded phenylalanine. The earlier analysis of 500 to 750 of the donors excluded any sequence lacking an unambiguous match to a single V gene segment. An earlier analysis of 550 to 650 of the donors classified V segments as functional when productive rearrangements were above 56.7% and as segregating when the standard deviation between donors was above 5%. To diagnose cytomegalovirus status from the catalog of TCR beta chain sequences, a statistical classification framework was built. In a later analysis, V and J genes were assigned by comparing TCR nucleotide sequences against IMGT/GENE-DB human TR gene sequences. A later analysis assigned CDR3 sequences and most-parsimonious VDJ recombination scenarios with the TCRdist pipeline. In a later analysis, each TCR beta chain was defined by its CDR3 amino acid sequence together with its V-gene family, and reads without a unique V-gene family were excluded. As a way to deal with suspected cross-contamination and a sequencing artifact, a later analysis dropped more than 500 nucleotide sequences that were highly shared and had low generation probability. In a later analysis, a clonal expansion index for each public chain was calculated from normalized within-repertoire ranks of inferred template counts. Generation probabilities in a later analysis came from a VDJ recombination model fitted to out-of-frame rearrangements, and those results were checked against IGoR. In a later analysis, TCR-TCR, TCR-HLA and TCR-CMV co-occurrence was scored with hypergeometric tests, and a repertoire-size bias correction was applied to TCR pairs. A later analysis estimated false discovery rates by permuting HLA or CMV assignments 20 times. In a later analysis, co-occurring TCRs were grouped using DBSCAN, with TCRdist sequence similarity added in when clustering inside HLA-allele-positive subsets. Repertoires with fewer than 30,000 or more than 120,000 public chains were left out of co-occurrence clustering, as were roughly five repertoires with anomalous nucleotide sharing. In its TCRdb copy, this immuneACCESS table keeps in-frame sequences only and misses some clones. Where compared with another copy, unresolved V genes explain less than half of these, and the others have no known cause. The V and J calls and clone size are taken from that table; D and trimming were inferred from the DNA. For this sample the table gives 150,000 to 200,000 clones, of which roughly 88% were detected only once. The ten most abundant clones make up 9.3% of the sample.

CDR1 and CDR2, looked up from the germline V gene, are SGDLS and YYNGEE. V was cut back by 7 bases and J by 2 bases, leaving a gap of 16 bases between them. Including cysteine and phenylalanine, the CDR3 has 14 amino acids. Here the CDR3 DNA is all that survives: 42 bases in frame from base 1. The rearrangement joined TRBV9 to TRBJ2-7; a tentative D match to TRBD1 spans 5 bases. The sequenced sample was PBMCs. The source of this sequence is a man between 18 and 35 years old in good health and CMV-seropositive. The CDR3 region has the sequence CASASDRRPYEQYF. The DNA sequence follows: TGTGCCAGCGCATCCGACAGACGCCCCTACGAGCAGTACTTC.